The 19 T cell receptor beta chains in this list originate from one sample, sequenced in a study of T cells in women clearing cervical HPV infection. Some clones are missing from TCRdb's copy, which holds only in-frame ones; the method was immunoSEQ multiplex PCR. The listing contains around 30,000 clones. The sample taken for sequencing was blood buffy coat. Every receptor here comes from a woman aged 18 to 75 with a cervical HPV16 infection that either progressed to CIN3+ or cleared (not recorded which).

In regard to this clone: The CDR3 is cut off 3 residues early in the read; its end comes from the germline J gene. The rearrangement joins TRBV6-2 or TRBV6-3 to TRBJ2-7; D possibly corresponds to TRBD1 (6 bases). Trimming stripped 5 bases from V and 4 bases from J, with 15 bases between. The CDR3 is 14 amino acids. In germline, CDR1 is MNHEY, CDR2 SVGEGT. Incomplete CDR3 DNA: TGTGCCAGCAGTCCTGAACAGGGATCATACGAG. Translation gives CASSPEQGSYE. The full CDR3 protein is CASSPEQGSYEQYF.

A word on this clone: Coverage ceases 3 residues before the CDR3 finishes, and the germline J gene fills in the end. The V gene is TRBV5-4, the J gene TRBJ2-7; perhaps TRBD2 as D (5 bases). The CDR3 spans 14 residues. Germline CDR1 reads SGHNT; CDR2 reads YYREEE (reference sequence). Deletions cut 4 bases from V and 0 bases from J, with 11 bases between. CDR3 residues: CASSETRNSYEQYF. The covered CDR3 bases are TGTGCCAGCAGCGAAACTAGAAACTCCTACGAG.

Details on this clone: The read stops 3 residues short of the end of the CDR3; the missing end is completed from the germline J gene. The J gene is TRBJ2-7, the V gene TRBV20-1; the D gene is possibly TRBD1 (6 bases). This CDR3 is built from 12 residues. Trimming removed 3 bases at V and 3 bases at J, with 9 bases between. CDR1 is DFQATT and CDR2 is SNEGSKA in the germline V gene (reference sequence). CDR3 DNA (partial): TGCAGTGCTAGGGACAGCTACTACGAG. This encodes CSARDSYYE. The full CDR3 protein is CSARDSYYEQYF.

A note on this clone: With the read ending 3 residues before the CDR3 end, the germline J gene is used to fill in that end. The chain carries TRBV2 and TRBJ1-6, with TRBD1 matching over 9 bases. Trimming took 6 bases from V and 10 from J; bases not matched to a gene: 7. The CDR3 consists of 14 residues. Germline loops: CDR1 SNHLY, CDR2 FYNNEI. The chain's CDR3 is CASRIGTGYSPLHF. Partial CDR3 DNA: TGTGCCAGCAGAATCGGGACAGGGTACTCACCC.

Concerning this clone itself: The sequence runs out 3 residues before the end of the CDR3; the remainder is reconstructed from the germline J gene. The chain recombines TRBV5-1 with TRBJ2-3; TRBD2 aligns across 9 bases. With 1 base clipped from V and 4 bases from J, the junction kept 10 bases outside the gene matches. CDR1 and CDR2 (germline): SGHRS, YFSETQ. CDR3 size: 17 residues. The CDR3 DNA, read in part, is TGCGCCAGCAGCTTGATGAGCGGGGGGCCGGGGGCAGATACG. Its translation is CASSLMSGGPGADT. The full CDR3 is CASSLMSGGPGADTQYF.

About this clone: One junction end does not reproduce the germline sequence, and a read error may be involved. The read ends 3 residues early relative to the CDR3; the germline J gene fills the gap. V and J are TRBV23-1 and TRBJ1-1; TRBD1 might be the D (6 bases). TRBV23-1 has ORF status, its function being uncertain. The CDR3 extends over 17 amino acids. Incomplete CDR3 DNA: TGCGCCAGCAGTCAGACAGCACTTTTAACAGGGAACCCTGAA. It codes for CASSQTALLTGNPE. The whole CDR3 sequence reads CASSQTALLTGNPEAFF.

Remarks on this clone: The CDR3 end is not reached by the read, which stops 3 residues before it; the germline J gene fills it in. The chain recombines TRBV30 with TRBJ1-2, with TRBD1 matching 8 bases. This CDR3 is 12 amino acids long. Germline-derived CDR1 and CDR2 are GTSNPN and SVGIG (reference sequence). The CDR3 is CAWSHRGNGYTF. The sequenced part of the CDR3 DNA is TGTGCCTGGAGTCACAGGGGGAACGGC.

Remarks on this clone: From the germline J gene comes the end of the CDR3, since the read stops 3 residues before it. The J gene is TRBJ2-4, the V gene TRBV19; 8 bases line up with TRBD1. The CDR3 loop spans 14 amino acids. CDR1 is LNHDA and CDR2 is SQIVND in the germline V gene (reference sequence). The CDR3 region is CASSRDRLNYGQYF. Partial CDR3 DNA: TGTGCCAGTAGTAGGGACAGGCTAAACTATGGT.

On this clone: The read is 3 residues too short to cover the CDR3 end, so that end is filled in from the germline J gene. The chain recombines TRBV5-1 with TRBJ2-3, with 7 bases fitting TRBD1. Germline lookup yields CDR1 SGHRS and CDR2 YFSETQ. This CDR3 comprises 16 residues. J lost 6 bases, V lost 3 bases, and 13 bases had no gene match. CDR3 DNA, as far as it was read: TGCGCCAGCAGCTCACCCGACAGGGACGTAGGGGATACG. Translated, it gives CASSSPDRDVGDT. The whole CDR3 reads CASSSPDRDVGDTQYF.

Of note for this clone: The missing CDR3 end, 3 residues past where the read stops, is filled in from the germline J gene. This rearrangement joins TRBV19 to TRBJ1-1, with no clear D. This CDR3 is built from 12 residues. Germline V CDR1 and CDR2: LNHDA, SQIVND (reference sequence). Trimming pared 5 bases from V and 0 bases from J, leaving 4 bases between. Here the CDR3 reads CASSQLNTEAFF. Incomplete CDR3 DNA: TGTGCCAGTAGTCAATTGAACACTGAA.

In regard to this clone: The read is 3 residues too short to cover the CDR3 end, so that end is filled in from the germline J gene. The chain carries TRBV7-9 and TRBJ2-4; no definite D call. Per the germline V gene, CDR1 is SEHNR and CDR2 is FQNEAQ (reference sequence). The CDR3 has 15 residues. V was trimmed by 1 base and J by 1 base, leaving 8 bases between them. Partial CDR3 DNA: TGTGCCAGCAGCTTAGATTCCGGGGCCAAAAACATT. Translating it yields CASSLDSGAKNI. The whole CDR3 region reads CASSLDSGAKNIQYF.

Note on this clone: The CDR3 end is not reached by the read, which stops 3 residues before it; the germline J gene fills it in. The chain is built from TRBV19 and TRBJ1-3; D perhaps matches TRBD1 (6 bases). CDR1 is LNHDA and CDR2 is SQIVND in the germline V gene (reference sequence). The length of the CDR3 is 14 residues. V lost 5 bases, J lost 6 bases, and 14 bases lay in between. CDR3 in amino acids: CASSQEQGANTIYF. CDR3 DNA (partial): TGTGCCAGTAGTCAGGAACAGGGTGCAAACACC.

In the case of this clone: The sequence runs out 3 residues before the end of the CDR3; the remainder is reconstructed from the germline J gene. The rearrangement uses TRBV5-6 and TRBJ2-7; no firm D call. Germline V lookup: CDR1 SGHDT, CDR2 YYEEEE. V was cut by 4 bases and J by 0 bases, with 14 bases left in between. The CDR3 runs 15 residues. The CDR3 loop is CASSELGPSSYEQYF. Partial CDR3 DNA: TGTGCCAGCAGCGAGCTTGGGCCGAGCTCCTACGAG.

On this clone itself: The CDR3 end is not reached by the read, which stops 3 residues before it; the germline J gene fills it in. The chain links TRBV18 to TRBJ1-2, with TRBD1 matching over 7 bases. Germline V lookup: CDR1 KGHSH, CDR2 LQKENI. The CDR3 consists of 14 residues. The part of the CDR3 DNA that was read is TGTGCCAGCTCACCACCGGGACAGTTCTACGAC. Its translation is CASSPPGQFYD. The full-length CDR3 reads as CASSPPGQFYDYTF.

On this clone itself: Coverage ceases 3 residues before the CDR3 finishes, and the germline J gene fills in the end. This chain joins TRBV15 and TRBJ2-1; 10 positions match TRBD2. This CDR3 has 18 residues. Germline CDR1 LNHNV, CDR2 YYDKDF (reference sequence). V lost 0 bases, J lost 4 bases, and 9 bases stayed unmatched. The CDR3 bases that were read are TGTGCCACCAGCAGAGATTTTGAAGCGGGAGGGAGATACAATGAG. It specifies CATSRDFEAGGRYNE. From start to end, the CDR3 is CATSRDFEAGGRYNEQFF.

The CDR3: CASSLGRYEQYF. The sequenced CDR3 bases are TGTGCCAGCAGTTTGGGCCGGTACGAG. This rearrangement joins TRBV12-3 or TRBV12-4 to TRBJ2-7; D call uncertain. The read comes to an end 3 residues before the CDR3 does, leaving the germline J gene to fill in the end. V lost 3 bases to trimming and J lost 4 bases, with 7 bases between them. This CDR3 is 12 amino acids long.

CDR3: CASSRQGGVQPQHF. The covered CDR3 bases are TGTGCCAGCAGCCGACAGGGGGGCGTTCAGCCC. The chain uses TRBV7-9 and TRBJ1-5, with 9 bases matching TRBD1. The read falls 3 residues short of the CDR3 end, and the missing part is taken from the germline J gene. V lost 5 bases to trimming and J lost 6 bases; unmatched junction nucleotides: 5. Germline CDR1 is SEHNR and CDR2 is FQNEAQ (reference sequence). CDR3 length: 14 amino acids.

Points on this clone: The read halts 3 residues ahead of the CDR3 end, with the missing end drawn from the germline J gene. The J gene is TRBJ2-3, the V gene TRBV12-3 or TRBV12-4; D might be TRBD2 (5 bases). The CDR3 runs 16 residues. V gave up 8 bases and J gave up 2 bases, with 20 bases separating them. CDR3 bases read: TGTGCCAGCGCGCCGGGTGGAGCGGCCGCCACAGATACG. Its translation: CASAPGGAAATDT. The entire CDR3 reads CASAPGGAAATDTQYF.

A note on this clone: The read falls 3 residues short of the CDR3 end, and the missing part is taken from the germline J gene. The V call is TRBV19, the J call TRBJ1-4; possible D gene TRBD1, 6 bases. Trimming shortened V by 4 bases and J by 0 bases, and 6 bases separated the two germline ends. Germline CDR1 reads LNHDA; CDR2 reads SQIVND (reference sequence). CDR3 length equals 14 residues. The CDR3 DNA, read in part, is TGTGCCAGTAGTAGACAGGCAACTAATGAAAAA. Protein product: CASSRQATNEK. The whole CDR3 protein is CASSRQATNEKLFF.